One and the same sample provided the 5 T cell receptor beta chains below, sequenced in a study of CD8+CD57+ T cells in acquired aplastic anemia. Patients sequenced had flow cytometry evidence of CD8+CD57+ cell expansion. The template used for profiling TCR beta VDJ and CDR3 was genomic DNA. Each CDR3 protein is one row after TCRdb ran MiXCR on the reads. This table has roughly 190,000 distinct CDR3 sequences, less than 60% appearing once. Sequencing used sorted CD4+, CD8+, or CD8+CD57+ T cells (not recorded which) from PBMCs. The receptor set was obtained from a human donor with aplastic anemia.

The DNA for the CDR3 is TGTGCCAGCAGTTTAACAACCTCCTACGAGCAGTACTTC. The encoded protein is CASSLTTSYEQYF. The chain employs TRBV7-9 and TRBJ2-7; D unclear. This CDR3 has 13 amino acids. V gave up 6 bases and J gave up 0 bases, with 9 bases separating them. CDR1 is SEHNR, CDR2 FQNEAQ, per germline (reference sequence).

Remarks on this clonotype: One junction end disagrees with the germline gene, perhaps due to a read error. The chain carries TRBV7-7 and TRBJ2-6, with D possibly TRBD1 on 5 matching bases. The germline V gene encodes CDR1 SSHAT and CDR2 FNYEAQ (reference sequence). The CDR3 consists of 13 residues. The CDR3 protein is CASSSGGANVLTF. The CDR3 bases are TGTGCTAGCAGCTCAGGGGGGGCCAACGTCCTGACTTTC.

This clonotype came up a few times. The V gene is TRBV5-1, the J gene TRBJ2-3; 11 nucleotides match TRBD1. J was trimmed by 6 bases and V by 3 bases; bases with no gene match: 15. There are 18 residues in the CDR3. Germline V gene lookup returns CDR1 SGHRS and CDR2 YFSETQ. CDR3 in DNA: TGCGCCAGCAGCTACGTGATCCAGGGGACAGGGGGAAGGGATACGCAGTATTTT. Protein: CASSYVIQGTGGRDTQYF. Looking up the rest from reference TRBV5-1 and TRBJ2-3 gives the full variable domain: KAGVTQTPRYLIKTRGQQVTLSCSPISGHRSVSWYQQTPGQGLQFLFEYFSETQRNKGNFPGRFSGRQFSNSRSEMNVSTLELGDSALYLCASSYVIQGTGGRDTQYFGPGTRLTVL.

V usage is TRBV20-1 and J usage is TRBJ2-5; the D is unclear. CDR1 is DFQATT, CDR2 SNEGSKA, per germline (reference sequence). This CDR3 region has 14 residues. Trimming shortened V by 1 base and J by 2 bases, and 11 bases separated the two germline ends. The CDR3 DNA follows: TGCAGTGCTAGAGTGGTGACCCTACAAGAGACCCAGTACTTC. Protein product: CSARVVTLQETQYF.

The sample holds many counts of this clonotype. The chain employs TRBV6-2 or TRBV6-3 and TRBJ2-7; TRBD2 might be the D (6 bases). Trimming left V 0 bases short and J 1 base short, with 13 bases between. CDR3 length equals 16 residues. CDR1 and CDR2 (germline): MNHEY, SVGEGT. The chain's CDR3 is CASSYSLGGTSYEQYF. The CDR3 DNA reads TGTGCCAGCAGTTACTCCCTTGGCGGGACGTCCTACGAGCAGTACTTC.